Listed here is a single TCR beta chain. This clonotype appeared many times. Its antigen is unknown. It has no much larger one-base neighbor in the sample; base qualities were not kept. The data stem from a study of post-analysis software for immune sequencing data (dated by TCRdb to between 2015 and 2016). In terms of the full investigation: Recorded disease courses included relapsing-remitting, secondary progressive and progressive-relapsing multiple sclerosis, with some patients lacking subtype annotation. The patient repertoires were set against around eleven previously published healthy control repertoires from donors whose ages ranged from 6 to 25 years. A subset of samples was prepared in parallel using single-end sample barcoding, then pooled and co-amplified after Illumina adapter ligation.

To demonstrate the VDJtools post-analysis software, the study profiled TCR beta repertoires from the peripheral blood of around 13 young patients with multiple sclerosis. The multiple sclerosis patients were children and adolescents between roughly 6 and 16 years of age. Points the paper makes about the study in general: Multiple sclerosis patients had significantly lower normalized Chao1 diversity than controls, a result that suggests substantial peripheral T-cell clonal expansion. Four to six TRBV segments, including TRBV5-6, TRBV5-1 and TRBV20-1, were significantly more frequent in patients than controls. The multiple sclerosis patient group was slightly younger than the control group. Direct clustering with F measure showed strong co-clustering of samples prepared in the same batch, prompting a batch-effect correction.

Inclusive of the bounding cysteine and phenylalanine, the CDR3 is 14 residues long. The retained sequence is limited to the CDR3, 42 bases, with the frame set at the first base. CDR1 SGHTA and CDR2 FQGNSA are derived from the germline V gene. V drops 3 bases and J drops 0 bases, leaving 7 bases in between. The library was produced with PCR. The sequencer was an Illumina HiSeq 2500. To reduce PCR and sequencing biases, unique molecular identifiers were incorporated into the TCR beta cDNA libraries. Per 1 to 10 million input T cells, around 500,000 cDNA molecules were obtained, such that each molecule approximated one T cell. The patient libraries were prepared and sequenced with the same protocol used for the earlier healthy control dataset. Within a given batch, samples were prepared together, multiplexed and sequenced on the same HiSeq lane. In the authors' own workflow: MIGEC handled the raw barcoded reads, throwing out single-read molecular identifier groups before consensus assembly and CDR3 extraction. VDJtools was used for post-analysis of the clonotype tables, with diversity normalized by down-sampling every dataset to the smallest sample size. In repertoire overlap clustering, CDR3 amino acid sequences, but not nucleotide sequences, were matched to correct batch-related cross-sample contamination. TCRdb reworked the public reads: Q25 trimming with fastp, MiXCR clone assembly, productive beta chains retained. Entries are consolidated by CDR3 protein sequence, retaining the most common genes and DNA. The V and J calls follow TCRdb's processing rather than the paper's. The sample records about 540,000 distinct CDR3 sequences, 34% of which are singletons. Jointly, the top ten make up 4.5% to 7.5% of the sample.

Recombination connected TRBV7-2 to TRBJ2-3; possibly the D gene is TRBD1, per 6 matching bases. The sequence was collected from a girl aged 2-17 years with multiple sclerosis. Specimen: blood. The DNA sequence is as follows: TGTGCCAGCAGCTTTGGACAGAGCACAGATACGCAGTATTTT. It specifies CASSFGQSTDTQYF.